Below are 8 T cell receptor beta chains sequenced from a single sample in a study of T cell changes during pregnancy in multiple sclerosis. Produced via immunoSEQ multiplex PCR; TCRdb's table is partial and in-frame only. The sample contains some 64,000 clones, 70% to 90% of which appear only once. The sequenced sample was peripheral blood, obtained in the first trimester of pregnancy. The receptor set was obtained from a female donor in good health, enrolled as a control in a pregnancy study.

The CDR3 loop reads CAWSRTSGPYEQYF. CDR3 DNA: TGTGCCTGGAGTAGGACTAGCGGCCCCTACGAGCAGTACTTC. The chain joins TRBV30 to TRBJ2-7, with TRBD2 matching 10 bases. J lost 2 bases, V lost 2 bases, and 3 bases had no gene match. CDR3 length: 14 residues. Germline assignment: CDR1 GTSNPN and CDR2 SVGIG (reference sequence).

J is TRBJ1-5 and V is TRBV19; D is possibly TRBD1 (5 bases). This CDR3 comprises 15 residues. The V gene lost 4 bases and the J gene lost 0 bases, with 10 bases spanning the gap. Germline V gene data show CDR1 as LNHDA and CDR2 as SQIVND (reference sequence). The CDR3 loop reads CASSTTVYSNQPQHF. DNA for the CDR3: TGTGCCAGTAGTACGACAGTCTATAGCAATCAGCCCCAGCATTTT.

The CDR3 sequence is CAWRLTGGIEKLFF. CDR3 DNA: TGTGCCTGGCGACTGACAGGGGGCATTGAAAAACTGTTTTTT. The chain recombines TRBV30 with TRBJ1-4, with TRBD1 identical over 10 bases. CDR3 size: 14 residues. The germline V gene encodes CDR1 GTSNPN and CDR2 SVGIG (reference sequence). V lost 5 bases, J lost 7 bases, and 7 bases stayed unmatched.

The chain employs TRBV11-3 and TRBJ1-2; 12 nucleotides agree with TRBD1. V was pared by 0 bases and J by 8 bases, with 16 bases of the junction left unmatched. This CDR3 comprises 19 residues. Germline V gene sequence: CDR1 SGHNT, CDR2 YENEEA. The CDR3 spells CASSLDSGTGGSVAKGYTF. The CDR3 DNA sequence: TGTGCCAGCAGCTTAGATTCCGGGACAGGGGGCTCAGTCGCTAAAGGCTACACCTTC.

V and J are TRBV29-1 and TRBJ2-5; D is perhaps TRBD1 (6 bases). Trimming left V 7 bases short and J 5 bases short, with 14 bases between. CDR1 and CDR2 (germline): SQVTM, ANQGSEA. CDR3 length equals 12 residues. For the CDR3, the DNA is TGCAGCGGCTCGACAGGCGGGGAGACCCAGTACTTC. Amino acids: CSGSTGGETQYF.

CDR3 coding DNA: TGTGCCATCAGTGAGCCTAGCGGGGGCTCCTACAATGAGCAGTTCTTC. Protein product: CAISEPSGGSYNEQFF. V usage is TRBV10-3 and J usage is TRBJ2-1; TRBD2 aligns across 10 bases. The germline gives CDR1 ENHRY, CDR2 SYGVKD. The CDR3 is 16 residues long. J was trimmed by 0 bases and V by 2 bases; bases with no gene match: 1.

This clone has only one observation. The V call is TRBV30, the J call TRBJ1-1; 8 positions agree with TRBD1. Germline V CDR1 and CDR2: GTSNPN, SVGIG (reference sequence). Germline trimming cut 4 bases from V and 1 base from J; bases unmatched to any gene: 8. This CDR3 is 15 amino acids long. DNA for the CDR3: TGTGCCTGGACAGGGGGCAAGGTGCGGAACACTGAAGCTTTCTTT. This gives the protein CAWTGGKVRNTEAFF. Drawing the rest from reference TRBV30 and TRBJ1-1, the complete variable domain is SQTIHQWPATLVQPVGSPLSLECTVEGTSNPNLYWYRQAAGRGLQLLFYSVGIGQISSEVPQNLSASRPQDRQFILSSKKLLLSDSGFYLCAWTGGKVRNTEAFFGQGTRLTVV.

The J gene is TRBJ1-1, the V gene TRBV6-5; possibly TRBD1 for D (6 bases). The ends were cut back, 2 bases at V and 2 bases at J, with 9 bases in the middle. This CDR3 region has 14 residues. Per the germline V gene, CDR1 is MNHEY and CDR2 is SVGAGI. As DNA, the CDR3 is TGTGCCAGCAGTTACCTACAGGGCAACACTGAAGCTTTCTTT. Translated: CASSYLQGNTEAFF.